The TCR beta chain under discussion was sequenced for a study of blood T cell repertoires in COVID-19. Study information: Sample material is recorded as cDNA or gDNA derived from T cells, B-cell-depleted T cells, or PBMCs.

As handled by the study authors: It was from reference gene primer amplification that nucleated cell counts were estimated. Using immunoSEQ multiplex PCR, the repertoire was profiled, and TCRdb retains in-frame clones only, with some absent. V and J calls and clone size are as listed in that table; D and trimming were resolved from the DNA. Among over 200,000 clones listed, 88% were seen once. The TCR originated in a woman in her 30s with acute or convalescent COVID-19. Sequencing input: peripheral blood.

DNA of the CDR3: TGTGCCAGCAGTTACTCCACTAGCCATCGGGAGCTGTTTTTT. Protein sequence: CASSYSTSHRELFF. V is TRBV6-5 and J is TRBJ2-2, with a tentative D call TRBD2 (6 bases). Trimming cost V 0 bases and J 9 bases, with 11 bases left between them. CDR3 length: 14 residues. Germline V gives CDR1 MNHEY, CDR2 SVGAGI.